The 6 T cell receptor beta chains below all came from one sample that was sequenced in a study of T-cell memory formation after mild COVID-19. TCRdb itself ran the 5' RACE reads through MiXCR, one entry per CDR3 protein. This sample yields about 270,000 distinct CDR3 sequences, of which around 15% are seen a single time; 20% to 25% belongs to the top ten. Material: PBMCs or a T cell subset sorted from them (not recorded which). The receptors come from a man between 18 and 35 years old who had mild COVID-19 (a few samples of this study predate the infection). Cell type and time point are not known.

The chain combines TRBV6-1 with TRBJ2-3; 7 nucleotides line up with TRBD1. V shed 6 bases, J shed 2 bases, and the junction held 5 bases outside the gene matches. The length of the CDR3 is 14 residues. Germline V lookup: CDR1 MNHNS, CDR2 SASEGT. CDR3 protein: CASSAGTATDTQYF. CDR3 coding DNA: TGTGCCAGCAGCGCCGGGACAGCCACAGATACGCAGTATTTT.

CDR3 in amino acids: CASSSIREGEKLFF. CDR3 DNA sequence: TGTGCCAGCAGCTCAATCAGGGAAGGAGAAAAACTGTTTTTT. J is TRBJ1-4 and V is TRBV11-2, with a possible D match to TRBD1 (5 bases). The germline gives CDR1 SGHAT, CDR2 FQNNGV. The CDR3 contains 14 residues. V gave up 4 bases and J gave up 8 bases, with 14 bases separating them.

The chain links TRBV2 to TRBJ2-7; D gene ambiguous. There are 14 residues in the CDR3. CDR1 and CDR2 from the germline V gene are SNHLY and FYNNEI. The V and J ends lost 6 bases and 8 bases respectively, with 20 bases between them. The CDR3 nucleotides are TGTGCCAGCAGCCTAGACACGGATCTTAAAAAGCAGTACTTC. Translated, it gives CASSLDTDLKKQYF. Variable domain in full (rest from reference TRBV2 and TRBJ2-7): EPEVTQTPSHQVTQMGQEVILRCVPISNHLYFYWYRQILGQKVEFLVSFYNNEISEKSEIFDDQFSVERPDGSNFTLKIRSTKLEDSAMYFCASSLDTDLKKQYFGPGTRLTVT.

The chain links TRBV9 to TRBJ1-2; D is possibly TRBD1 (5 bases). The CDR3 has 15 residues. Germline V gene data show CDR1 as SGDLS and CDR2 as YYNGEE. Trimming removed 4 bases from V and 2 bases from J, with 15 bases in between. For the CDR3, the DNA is TGTGCCAGCAGCCCCCGTCCGACAGAGAACTATGGCTACACCTTC. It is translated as CASSPRPTENYGYTF.

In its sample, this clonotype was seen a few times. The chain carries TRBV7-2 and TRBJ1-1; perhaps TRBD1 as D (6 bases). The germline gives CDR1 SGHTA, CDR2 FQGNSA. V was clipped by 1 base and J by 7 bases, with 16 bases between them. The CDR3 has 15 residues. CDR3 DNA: TGTGCCAGCAGCTTAGGGATAACAGGGATGCGTGAAGCTTTCTTT. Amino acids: CASSLGITGMREAFF. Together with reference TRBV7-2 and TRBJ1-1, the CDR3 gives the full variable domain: GAGVSQSPSNKVTEKGKDVELRCDPISGHTALYWYRQSLGQGLEFLIYFQGNSAPDKSGLPSDRFSAERTGGSVSTLTIQRTQQEDSAVYLCASSLGITGMREAFFGQGTRLTVV.

CDR3 DNA: TGCGCCAGCAGCCGCCAAGCCGAATACAGGGAAGGTGAAGCTTTCTTT. It is translated as CASSRQAEYREGEAFF. The chain recombines TRBV4-1 with TRBJ1-1, with TRBD1 as a possible D gene (6 bases). This CDR3 comprises 16 residues. V lost 4 bases to trimming and J lost 7 bases, with 22 bases between them. CDR1 is MGHRA, CDR2 YSYEKL, per germline.